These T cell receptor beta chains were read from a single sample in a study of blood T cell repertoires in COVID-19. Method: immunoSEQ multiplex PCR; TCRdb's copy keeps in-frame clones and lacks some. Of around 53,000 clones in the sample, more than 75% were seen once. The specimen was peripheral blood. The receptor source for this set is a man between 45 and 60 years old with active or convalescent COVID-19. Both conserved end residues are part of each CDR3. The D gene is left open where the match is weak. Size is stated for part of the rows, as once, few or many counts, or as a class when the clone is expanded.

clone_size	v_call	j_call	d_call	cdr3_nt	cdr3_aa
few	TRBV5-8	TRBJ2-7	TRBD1	TGTGCCAGCAGCTTGGGGGACAGTCCGACCTACGAGCAGTACTTC	CASSLGDSPTYEQYF
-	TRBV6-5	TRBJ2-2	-	TGTGCCAGCAGTTATATTCCTGCTAGGACCGGGGAGCTGTTTTTT	CASSYIPARTGELFF
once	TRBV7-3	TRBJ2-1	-	TGTGCCAGCAGCTTAGCAGGTGGAGGTGAGCAGTTCTTC	CASSLAGGGEQFF
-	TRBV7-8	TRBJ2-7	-	TGTGCCAGCAGCTTAGGCGAAACCTACGAGCAGTACTTC	CASSLGETYEQYF
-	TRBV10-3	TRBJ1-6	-	TGTGCCATCAGTGAGTTAGGGGAAGGTGATTCACCCCTCCACTTT	CAISELGEGDSPLHF
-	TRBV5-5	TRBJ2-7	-	TGTGCCAGCAGCAGAGACTACTACTCAACCTACGAGCAGTACTTC	CASSRDYYSTYEQYF
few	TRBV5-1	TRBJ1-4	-	TGCGCCAGCGCCGTCCTGGACAGTTTTAATGAAAAACTGTTTTTT	CASAVLDSFNEKLFF
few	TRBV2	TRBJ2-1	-	TGTGCCAGCAGTGTATCCGGAGTTGAGCAGTTCTTC	CASSVSGVEQFF
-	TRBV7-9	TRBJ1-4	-	TGTGCCAGCAGCCCGCCCCTCCTAGATGAAAAACTGTTTTTT	CASSPPLLDEKLFF
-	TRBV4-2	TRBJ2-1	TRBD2	TGTGCCAGCAGCCTTCAGCGGGATAGCGAGCAGTTCTTC	CASSLQRDSEQFF
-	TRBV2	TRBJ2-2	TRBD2	TGTGCCAGCAGGGCGACTAGCGGGAACACCGGGGAGCTGTTTTTT	CASRATSGNTGELFF
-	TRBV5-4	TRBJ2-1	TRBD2	TGTGCCAGCAGCTTGCCGGCGGGGGGAAACTACAATGAGCAGTTCTTC	CASSLPAGGNYNEQFF
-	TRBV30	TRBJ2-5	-	TGTGCCTGGAGTGTACTGGGGGCCGTAGGGACCCAGTACTTC	CAWSVLGAVGTQYF
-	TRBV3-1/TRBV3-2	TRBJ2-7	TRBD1	TGTGCCAGCAGCCCAGCAGGGGGAGAGCAGTACTTC	CASSPAGGEQYF
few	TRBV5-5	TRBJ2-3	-	TGTGCCAGCAGCCCCACCGGGGGGCGGGGGTCAGATACGCAGTATTTT	CASSPTGGRGSDTQYF
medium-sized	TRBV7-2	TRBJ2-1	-	TGTGCCAGCAGCGAAGAGGTGGTGATAGGTGATGAGCAGTTCTTC	CASSEEVVIGDEQFF
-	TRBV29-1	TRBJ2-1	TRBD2	TGCAGCGTTGAAGCTACTAGCGGGACCAATGAGCAGTTCTTC	CSVEATSGTNEQFF
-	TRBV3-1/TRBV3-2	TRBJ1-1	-	TGTGCCAGCAGCCAAGAAAGTTACAGGGAGAACACTGAAGCTTTCTTT	CASSQESYRENTEAFF
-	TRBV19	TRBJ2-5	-	TGTGCCAGTGGGGCAGGGTACCAAGAGACCCAGTACTTC	CASGAGYQETQYF
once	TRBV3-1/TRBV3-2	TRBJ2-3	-	TGTGCCAGCAGCCAAGGCGGAGGGGGCACAGATACGCAGTATTTT	CASSQGGGGTDTQYF
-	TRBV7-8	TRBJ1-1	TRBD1	TGTGCCAGCAGACGAAGGGGGACAGGCGAAGCTTTCTTT	CASRRRGTGEAFF
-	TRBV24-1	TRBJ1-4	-	TGTGCCCCACGGACAGACGAAAAACTGTTTTTT	CAPRTDEKLFF
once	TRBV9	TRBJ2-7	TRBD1	TGTGCCAGCAGCGTAGCCGGACAGGGGTTTCACGAGCAGTACTTC	CASSVAGQGFHEQYF
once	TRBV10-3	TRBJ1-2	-	TGTGCCACCCTAGGGGGGAGGGATGGCTACACCTTC	CATLGGRDGYTF
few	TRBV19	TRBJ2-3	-	TGTGCCAGTAGTCTCGGGTACACAGATACGCAGTATTTT	CASSLGYTDTQYF
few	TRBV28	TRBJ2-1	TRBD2	TGTGCCTCCCAGGGTGCGGGAGGGCGATACAATGAGCAGTTCTTC	CASQGAGGRYNEQFF
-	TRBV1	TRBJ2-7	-	TGCACCAGCAGCCAGATCACCCCGACTAGGTCCGAGCAGTACTTC	CTSSQITPTRSEQYF
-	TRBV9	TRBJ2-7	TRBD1	TGTGCCAGCAGCGTAGAGGGACAGGGGGCATCCGAGCAGTACTTC	CASSVEGQGASEQYF
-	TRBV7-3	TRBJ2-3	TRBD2	TGTGCCAGCAGCGCACCCAGCGGGGGACGCGATACGCAGTATTTT	CASSAPSGGRDTQYF
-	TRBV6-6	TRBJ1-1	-	TGTGCCAGCACAACCCGGGGGGGGCCCACCACTGAAGCTTTCTTT	CASTTRGGPTTEAFF
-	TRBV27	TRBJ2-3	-	TGTGCCAGCAGTTTAAGAGGCACAGATACGCAGTATTTT	CASSLRGTDTQYF
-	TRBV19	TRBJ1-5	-	TGTGCCAGTAGTTTCAGGGGTCTCGGGTATAGCAATCAGCCCCAGCATTTT	CASSFRGLGYSNQPQHF
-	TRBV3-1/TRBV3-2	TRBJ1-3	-	TGTGCCAGCAGCCAATCTGGAGGAATAACTGGAAACACCATATATTTT	CASSQSGGITGNTIYF
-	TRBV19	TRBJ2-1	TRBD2	TGTGCCAGTAGTACCGGACTAGCGGGAGGCAGCAATGAGCAGTTCTTC	CASSTGLAGGSNEQFF
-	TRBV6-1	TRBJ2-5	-	TGTGCCAGCAGTGAAAACACAGTGCAAGAGACCCAGTACTTC	CASSENTVQETQYF
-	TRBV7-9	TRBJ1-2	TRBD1	TGTGCCAGCAGCCGATGGGACAGGGCCTATGGCTACACCTTC	CASSRWDRAYGYTF
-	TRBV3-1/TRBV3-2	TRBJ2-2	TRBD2	TGTGCCAGCAGCAAGACTAGCGGGAGAACCGGGGAGCTGTTTTTT	CASSKTSGRTGELFF
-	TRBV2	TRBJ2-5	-	TGTGCCAGCAGTACCCGGACAGAAGAGACCCAGTACTTC	CASSTRTEETQYF
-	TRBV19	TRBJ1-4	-	TGTGCCAGTAGCCCCCGCGGCGGGGTCGGTGGTGAAAAACTGTTTTTT	CASSPRGGVGGEKLFF
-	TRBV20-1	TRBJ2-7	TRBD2	TGCAGTGCTCTAGCGGGACACGAGCAGTACTTC	CSALAGHEQYF
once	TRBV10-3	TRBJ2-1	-	TGTGCCATCGGACAGCGACCGGACAATGAGCAGTTCTTC	CAIGQRPDNEQFF
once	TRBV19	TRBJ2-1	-	TGTGCCAGTAGTAGCTCACAGGTATCGAATGAGCAGTTCTTC	CASSSSQVSNEQFF
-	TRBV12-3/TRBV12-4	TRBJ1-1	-	TGTGCCAGCAGTTTAAAGGGAGACACTGAAGCTTTCTTT	CASSLKGDTEAFF
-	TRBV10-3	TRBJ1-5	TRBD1	TGTGCCATCAGTTTTGGACAGGAGGGTCAGCCCCAGCATTTT	CAISFGQEGQPQHF
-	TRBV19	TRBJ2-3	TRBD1	TGTGCCAGTAGGTCCGGGACAGGGGAGTATTTT	CASRSGTGEYF
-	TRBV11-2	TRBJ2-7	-	TGTGCCAGCAGCTTAGATCCGGGGACACGCTCGCAGTACTTC	CASSLDPGTRSQYF
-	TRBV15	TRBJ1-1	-	TGTGCCACCAGCAGAGGGACGGGTCAGGGGAGCACTGAAGCTTTCTTT	CATSRGTGQGSTEAFF